Following are 18 T cell receptor beta chains from one sample sequenced in a study of blood T cell repertoires in COVID-19. TCRdb keeps only in-frame clones here, not all; method: immunoSEQ multiplex PCR. The table records roughly 300,000 clones, 90% of them present only once. The specimen was PBMCs or T cells enriched from blood (not recorded which). These receptors all come from a woman aged 30 to 39 who had recovered from COVID-19.

J is TRBJ1-5 and V is TRBV27; D ambiguous. V was shortened by 6 bases and J by 7 bases, with 19 bases between the two germline ends. Looked up from germline, CDR1 is MNHEY and CDR2 is SMNVEV (reference sequence). This CDR3 comprises 15 residues. The CDR3: CASRVSGGSGQPQHF. CDR3 nucleotide sequence: TGTGCCAGCAGGGTTTCAGGAGGTTCTGGGCAGCCCCAGCATTTT.

V usage is TRBV15 and J usage is TRBJ2-1; TRBD2 aligns across 7 bases. CDR3 length equals 14 residues. With V trimmed by 2 bases and J by 16 bases, 14 bases remained unmatched. Germline CDR1 and CDR2: LNHNV and YYDKDF (reference sequence). The CDR3 sequence is CATSRRPGLPDLFF. The CDR3 bases are TGTGCCACCAGCAGACGACCGGGACTACCCGACTTATTCTTC.

The count of this clone is one. The rearrangement uses TRBV29-1 and TRBJ2-7; 14 bases match TRBD2. The CDR3 is made up of 16 amino acids. Germline lookup yields CDR1 SQVTM and CDR2 ANQGSEA. The V and J ends lost 3 bases and 5 bases, in that order; junction bases with no gene match: 9. The CDR3: CSVDLDGTSGSHEQYF. The CDR3 DNA sequence: TGCAGCGTTGACTTAGACGGGACTAGCGGGAGCCACGAGCAGTACTTC.

This chain links TRBV10-3 with TRBJ2-2, with 8 bases that match TRBD1. The CDR3 runs to 15 residues. V lost 3 bases and J lost 5; bases outside the gene matches: 5. CDR1 ENHRY and CDR2 SYGVKD come from the germline V gene. The CDR3 DNA reads as TGTGCCATCAGTGATTTGGACAGGGTGACCGGGGAGCTGTTTTTT. As protein: CAISDLDRVTGELFF.

This clone was recorded once. The chain uses TRBV9 and TRBJ1-6; the D gene is possibly TRBD1 (5 bases). Trimming removed 1 base at V and 5 bases at J, with 22 bases between. This CDR3 contains 19 residues. Germline V gene sequence: CDR1 SGDLS, CDR2 YYNGEE. The CDR3 sequence is CASSVTAGDGPGNNSPLHF. The DNA of the CDR3 is TGTGCCAGCAGCGTAACCGCGGGGGACGGACCAGGGAATAATTCACCCCTCCACTTT.

The genes are TRBV4-3 and TRBJ2-7, with 11 bases matching TRBD2. This CDR3 contains 17 residues. The junction had 8 bases not matched to a gene; V was cut back by 1 base and J by 3 bases. The germline V gene has CDR1 LGHNA and CDR2 YSLEER. The CDR3 here is CASSQGLAGSVVYEQYF. The CDR3 DNA sequence: TGCGCCAGCAGCCAAGGACTAGCGGGAAGTGTTGTCTACGAGCAGTACTTC.

The chain has TRBV19 and TRBJ2-3, with TRBD2 identical over 8 bases. Germline values: CDR1 LNHDA, CDR2 SQIVND (reference sequence). The CDR3 spans 15 residues. After removal of 6 bases from V and 0 bases from J, the junction contained 5 bases not matched to a gene. This CDR3 is CASRPIAGSTDTQYF. The CDR3 nucleotides are TGTGCCAGTAGGCCGATAGCGGGAAGCACAGATACGCAGTATTTT.

The chain carries TRBV28 and TRBJ1-3, with D possibly TRBD1 on 6 matching bases. The CDR3 covers 15 residues. Germline CDR1 is MDHEN and CDR2 is SYDVKM. Trimming stripped 4 bases from V and 0 bases from J, with 10 bases between. CDR3 nucleotides: TGTGCCAGCAGTTCAACAGGGAGCTCTGGAAACACCATATATTTT. Its protein is CASSSTGSSGNTIYF.

This clone has just a few counts. This CDR3 reads CASSPRTSGEAFF. Here the CDR3 DNA reads TGCGCCAGCAGCCCCCGAACTTCGGGTGAAGCTTTCTTT. J is TRBJ1-1 and V is TRBV5-1; D uncertain. Trimming cost V 4 bases and J 7 bases, with 14 bases left between them. CDR3 length: 13 residues. CDR1 SGHRS and CDR2 YFSETQ come from the germline V gene.

This chain uses TRBV2 with TRBJ1-5; TRBD1 matches 9 bases. This CDR3 is 16 amino acids long. The V and J ends lost 2 bases and 3 bases, in that order; junction bases with no gene match: 5. CDR1 is SNHLY, CDR2 FYNNEI, per germline. The CDR3 coding sequence is TGTGCCAGCAGTGAACAAGGGACAGGGAACAATCAGCCCCAGCATTTT. As protein: CASSEQGTGNNQPQHF.

The chain couples TRBV29-1 to TRBJ1-3; D gene ambiguous. The ends were cut back, 6 bases at V and 0 bases at J, with 6 bases in the middle. The CDR3 consists of 12 residues. CDR1 and CDR2 (germline): SQVTM, ANQGSEA. CDR3 coding DNA: TGCAGCGTGACACTCTCTGGAAACACCATATATTTT. It codes for CSVTLSGNTIYF.

V gene TRBV29-1 combines with J gene TRBJ1-2; no firm D call. CDR3 length equals 14 residues. The ends were cut back, 4 bases at V and 2 bases at J, with 14 bases in the middle. Germline CDR1 SQVTM, CDR2 ANQGSEA. Here the CDR3 DNA reads TGCAGCGTTGTAGGAGACGGTCGGAACTATGGCTACACCTTC. It encodes CSVVGDGRNYGYTF.

The V gene is TRBV5-4, the J gene TRBJ2-7; 14 bases are shared with TRBD2. Trimming removed 4 bases from V and 7 bases from J; junction bases left unmatched: 7. The germline V gene encodes CDR1 SGHNT and CDR2 YYREEE (reference sequence). This CDR3 has 15 amino acids. The CDR3 loop is CASSLTGLAGVEQYF. The CDR3 DNA sequence: TGTGCCAGCAGCCTCACGGGACTAGCGGGAGTTGAGCAGTACTTC. The whole variable domain, remainder taken from reference TRBV5-4 and TRBJ2-7, is ETGVTQSPTHLIKTRGQQVTLRCSSQSGHNTVSWYQQALGQGPQFIFQYYREEENGRGNFPPRFSGLQFPNYSSELNVNALELDDSALYLCASSLTGLAGVEQYFGPGTRLTVT.

CDR3: CASSAGTVSNEKLFF. CDR3 coding DNA: TGTGCCAGCAGCGCTGGGACAGTTAGTAATGAAAAACTGTTTTTT. The chain is built from TRBV9 and TRBJ1-4; 7 nucleotides match TRBD1. Germline lookup yields CDR1 SGDLS and CDR2 YYNGEE. The CDR3 contains 15 residues. The V gene end was trimmed by 3 bases and the J gene end by 4 bases; junction bases not matched to a gene: 6.

The chain joins TRBV9 to TRBJ1-5; D possibly corresponds to TRBD1 (5 bases). The germline V gene encodes CDR1 SGDLS and CDR2 YYNGEE. Trimming took 4 bases from V and 5 from J, leaving 16 bases between them. CDR3 length: 15 amino acids. Written as DNA, the CDR3 is TGTGCCAGCAGCCCCACAGGTGCCTCCCATCAGCCCCAGCATTTT. It yields the protein CASSPTGASHQPQHF. The variable domain in full, with the rest retrieved from reference TRBV9 and TRBJ1-5, is DSGVTQTPKHLITATGQRVTLRCSPRSGDLSVYWYQQSLDQGLQFLIQYYNGEERAKGNILERFSAQQFPDLHSELNLSSLELGDSALYFCASSPTGASHQPQHFGDGTRLSIL.

The genes are TRBV9 and TRBJ1-1; TRBD1 agrees at 8 bases. Germline CDR1 and CDR2: SGDLS and YYNGEE. The junction had 8 bases not matched to a gene; V was cut back by 2 bases and J by 5 bases. The CDR3 is 15 residues long. CDR3 DNA: TGTGCCAGCAGCGTCCAGGGGGCGGGATGGACTGAAGCTTTCTTT. Translated: CASSVQGAGWTEAFF.

There are a few counts of this clone. The chain couples TRBV4-3 to TRBJ2-7; D might be TRBD1 (6 bases). V was pared by 3 bases and J by 5 bases, with 8 bases between. The CDR3 is 12 amino acids. CDR1 and CDR2 (germline): LGHNA, YSLEER. CDR3 bases: TGCGCCAGCAGCCAGGGGGCCAACGAGCAGTACTTC. Protein: CASSQGANEQYF.

The J gene is TRBJ2-7, the V gene TRBV6-5; TRBD1 matches at 7 bases. V lost 5 bases to trimming and J lost 3 bases; unmatched junction nucleotides: 4. CDR3 length: 13 residues. The germline V gene encodes CDR1 MNHEY and CDR2 SVGAGI. Here the CDR3 reads CASSRQGFYEQYF. For the CDR3, the DNA is TGTGCCAGCAGTCGACAGGGATTCTACGAGCAGTACTTC.